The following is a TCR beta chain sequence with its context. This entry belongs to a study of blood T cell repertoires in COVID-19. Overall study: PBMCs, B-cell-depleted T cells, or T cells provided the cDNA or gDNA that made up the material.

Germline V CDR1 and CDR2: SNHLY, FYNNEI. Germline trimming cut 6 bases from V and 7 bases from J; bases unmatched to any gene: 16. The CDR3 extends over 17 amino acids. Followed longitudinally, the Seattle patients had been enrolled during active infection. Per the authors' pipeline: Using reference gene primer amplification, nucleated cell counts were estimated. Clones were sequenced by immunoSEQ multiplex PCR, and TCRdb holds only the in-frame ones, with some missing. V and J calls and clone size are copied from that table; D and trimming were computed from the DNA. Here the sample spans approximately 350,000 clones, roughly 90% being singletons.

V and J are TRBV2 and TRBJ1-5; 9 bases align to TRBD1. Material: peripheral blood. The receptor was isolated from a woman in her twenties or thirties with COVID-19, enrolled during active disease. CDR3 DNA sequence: TGTGCCAGCAGGAGGAACTCGGGACAGGGAGGGCGGCAGCCCCAGCATTTT. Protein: CASRRNSGQGGRQPQHF.